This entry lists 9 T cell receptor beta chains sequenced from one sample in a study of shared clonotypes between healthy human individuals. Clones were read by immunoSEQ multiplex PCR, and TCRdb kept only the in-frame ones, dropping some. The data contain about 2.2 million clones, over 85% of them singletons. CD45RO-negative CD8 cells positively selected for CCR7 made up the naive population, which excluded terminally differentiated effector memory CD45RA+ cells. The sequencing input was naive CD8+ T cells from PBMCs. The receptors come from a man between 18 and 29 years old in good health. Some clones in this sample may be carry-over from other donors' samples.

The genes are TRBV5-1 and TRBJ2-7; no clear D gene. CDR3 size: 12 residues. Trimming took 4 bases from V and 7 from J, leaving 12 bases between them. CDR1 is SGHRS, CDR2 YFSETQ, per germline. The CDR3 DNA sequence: TGCGCCAGCAGCGGAAACTTAGGAGAGCAGTACTTC. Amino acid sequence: CASSGNLGEQYF.

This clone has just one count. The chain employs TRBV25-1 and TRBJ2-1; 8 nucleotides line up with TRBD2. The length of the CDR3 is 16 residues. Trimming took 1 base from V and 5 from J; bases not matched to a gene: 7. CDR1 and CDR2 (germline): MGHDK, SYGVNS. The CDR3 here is CASSEFQVAGNNEQFF. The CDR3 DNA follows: TGTGCCAGCAGTGAATTTCAGGTAGCGGGGAACAATGAGCAGTTCTTC.

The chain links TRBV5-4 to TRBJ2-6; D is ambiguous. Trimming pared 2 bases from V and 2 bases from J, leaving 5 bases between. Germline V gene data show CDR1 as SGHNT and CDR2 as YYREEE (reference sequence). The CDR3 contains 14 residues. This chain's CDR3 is CASSFKAGANVLTF. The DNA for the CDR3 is TGTGCCAGCAGCTTCAAGGCTGGGGCCAACGTCCTGACTTTC.

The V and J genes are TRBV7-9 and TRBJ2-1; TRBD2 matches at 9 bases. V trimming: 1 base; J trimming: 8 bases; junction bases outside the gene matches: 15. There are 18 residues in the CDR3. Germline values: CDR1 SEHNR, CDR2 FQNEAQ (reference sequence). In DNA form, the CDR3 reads TGTGCCAGCAGCTTAGGATCGACGGGACTAGCACTCGCCTATGAGCAGTTCTTC. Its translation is CASSLGSTGLALAYEQFF.

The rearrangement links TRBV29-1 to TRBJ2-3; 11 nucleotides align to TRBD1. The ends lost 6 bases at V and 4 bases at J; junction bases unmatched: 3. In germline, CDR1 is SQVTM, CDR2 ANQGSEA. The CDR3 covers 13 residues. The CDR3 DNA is TGCAGCGTGGAGGGACAGGGGGCAGATACGCAGTATTTT. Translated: CSVEGQGADTQYF.

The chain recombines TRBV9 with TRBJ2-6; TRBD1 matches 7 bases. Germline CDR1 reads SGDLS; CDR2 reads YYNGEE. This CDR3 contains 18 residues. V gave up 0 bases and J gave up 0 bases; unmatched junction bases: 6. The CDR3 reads CASSVALQGFSGANVLTF. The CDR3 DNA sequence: TGTGCCAGCAGCGTAGCTCTACAGGGGTTCTCTGGGGCCAACGTCCTGACTTTC.

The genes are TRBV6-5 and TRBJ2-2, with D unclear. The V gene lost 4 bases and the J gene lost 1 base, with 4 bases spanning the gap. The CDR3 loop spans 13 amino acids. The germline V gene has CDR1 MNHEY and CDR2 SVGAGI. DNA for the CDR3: TGTGCCAGCAGTTTAGTGAACACCGGGGAGCTGTTTTTT. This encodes CASSLVNTGELFF.

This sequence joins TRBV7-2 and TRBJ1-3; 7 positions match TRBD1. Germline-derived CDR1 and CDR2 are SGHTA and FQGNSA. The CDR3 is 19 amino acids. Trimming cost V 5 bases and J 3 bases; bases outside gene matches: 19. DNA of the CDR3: TGTGCCAGCAGCCACACTCCAAGATCATTGACAGGGATTGGAAACACCATATATTTT. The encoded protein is CASSHTPRSLTGIGNTIYF.

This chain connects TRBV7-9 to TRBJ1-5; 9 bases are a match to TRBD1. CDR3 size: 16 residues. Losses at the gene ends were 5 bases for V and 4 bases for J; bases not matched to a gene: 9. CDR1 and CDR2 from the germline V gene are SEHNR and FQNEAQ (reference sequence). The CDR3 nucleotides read TGTGCCAGCAGCCCAGGCCCGACAGGGGGTAATCAGCCCCAGCATTTT. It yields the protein CASSPGPTGGNQPQHF.